This T cell receptor (beta chain) comes out of a study of identical twins. This CDR3 has 16 residues. Losses at the gene ends were 3 bases for V and 4 bases for J; bases not matched to a gene: 6. Germline CDR1 SGHDN, CDR2 FVKESK. TCRdb passed the 5' RACE reads through MiXCR, listing each CDR3 protein once. The table lists about 890,000 distinct CDR3 sequences, over 9% of them singletons. This same sample was also taken into another study, of yellow fever vaccine responses in identical twins.

This clonotype was sampled from a woman in her late teens or twenties in good health. Material for sequencing was PBMCs. This chain connects TRBV14 to TRBJ2-1; 10 bases match TRBD2. CDR3 sequence: CASSHKLAGRYNEQFF. The DNA of the CDR3 is TGTGCCAGCAGCCATAAACTAGCGGGAAGATACAATGAGCAGTTCTTC.